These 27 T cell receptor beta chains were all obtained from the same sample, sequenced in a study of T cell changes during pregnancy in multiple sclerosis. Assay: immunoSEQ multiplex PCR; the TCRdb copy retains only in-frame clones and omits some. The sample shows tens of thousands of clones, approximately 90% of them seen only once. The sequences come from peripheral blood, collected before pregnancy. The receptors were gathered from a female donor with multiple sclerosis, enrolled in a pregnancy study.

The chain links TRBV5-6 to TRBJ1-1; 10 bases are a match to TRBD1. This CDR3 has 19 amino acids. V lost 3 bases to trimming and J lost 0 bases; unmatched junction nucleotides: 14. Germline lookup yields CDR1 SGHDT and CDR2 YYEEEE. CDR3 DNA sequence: TGTGCCAGCAGCTGGTGGGGGACAGGGGACTATTACATGAACACTGAAGCTTTCTTT. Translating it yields CASSWWGTGDYYMNTEAFF.

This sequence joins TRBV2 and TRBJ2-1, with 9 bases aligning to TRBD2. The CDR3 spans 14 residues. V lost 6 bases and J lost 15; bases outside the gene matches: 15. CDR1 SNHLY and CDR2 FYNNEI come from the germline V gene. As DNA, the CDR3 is TGTGCCAGCAGGGCTCGACTAGCGGTGACCCTGGGGTTCTTC. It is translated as CASRARLAVTLGFF.

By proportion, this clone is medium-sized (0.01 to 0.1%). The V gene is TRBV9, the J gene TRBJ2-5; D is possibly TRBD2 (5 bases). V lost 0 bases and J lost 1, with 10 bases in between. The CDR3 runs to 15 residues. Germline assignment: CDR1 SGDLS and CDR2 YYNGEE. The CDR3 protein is CASSVVGLAQETQYF. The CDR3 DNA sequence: TGTGCCAGCAGCGTAGTTGGCCTAGCCCAAGAGACCCAGTACTTC.

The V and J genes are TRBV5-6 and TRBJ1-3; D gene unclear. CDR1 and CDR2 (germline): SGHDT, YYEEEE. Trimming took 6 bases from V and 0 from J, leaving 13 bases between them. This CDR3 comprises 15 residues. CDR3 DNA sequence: TGTGCCAGCATGGGATCGGGATTCTCTGGAAACACCATATATTTT. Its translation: CASMGSGFSGNTIYF.

The CDR3 loop is CASSRPRGGTMKSNTGELFF. CDR3 DNA sequence: TGTGCCAGCAGCCGTCCTCGGGGCGGGACGATGAAATCGAACACCGGGGAGCTGTTTTTT. The chain uses TRBV7-3 and TRBJ2-2, with TRBD2 as a possible D gene (6 bases). Germline values: CDR1 SGHTA, CDR2 FQGTGA. Trimming pared 5 bases from V and 0 bases from J, leaving 25 bases between. This CDR3 is 20 amino acids long.

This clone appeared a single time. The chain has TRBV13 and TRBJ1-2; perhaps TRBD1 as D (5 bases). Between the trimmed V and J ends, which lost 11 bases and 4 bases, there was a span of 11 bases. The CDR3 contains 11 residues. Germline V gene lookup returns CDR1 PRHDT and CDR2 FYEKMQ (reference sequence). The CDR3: CAFSGGYGYTF. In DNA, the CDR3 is TGTGCCTTCTCGGGGGGCTATGGCTACACCTTC.

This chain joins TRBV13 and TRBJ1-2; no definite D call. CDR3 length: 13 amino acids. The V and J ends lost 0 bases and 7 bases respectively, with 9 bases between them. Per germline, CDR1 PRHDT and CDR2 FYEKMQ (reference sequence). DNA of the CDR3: TGTGCCAGCAGCTTAGGACGGTCGGGTGGCTACACCTTC. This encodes CASSLGRSGGYTF.

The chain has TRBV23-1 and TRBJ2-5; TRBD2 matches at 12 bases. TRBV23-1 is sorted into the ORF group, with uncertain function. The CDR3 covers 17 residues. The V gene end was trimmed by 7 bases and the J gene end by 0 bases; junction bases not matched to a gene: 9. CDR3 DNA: TGCGCCAGCAATACCCTAGCGGGGGGGGAGTACCAAGAGACCCAGTACTTC. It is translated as CASNTLAGGEYQETQYF.

CDR3 in amino acids: CFIPQIQETQYF. The CDR3 nucleotides read TGTTTCATACCGCAGATCCAAGAGACCCAGTACTTC. V gene TRBV19 combines with J gene TRBJ2-5; D is unresolved. The CDR3 runs 12 residues. In germline, CDR1 is LNHDA, CDR2 SQIVND (reference sequence).

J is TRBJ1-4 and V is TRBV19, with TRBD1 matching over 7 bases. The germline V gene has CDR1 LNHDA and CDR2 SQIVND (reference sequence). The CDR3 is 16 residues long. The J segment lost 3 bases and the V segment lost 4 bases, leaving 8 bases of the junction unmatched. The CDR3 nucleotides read TGTGCCAGTAGTAGGGGGACAGTCAGGGCTAATGAAAAACTGTTTTTT. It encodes CASSRGTVRANEKLFF.

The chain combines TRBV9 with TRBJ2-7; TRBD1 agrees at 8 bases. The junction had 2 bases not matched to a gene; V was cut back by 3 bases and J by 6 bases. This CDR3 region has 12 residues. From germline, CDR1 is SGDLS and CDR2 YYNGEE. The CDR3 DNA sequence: TGTGCCAGCAGCGGAACAGGGGGCGAGCAGTACTTC. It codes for CASSGTGGEQYF.

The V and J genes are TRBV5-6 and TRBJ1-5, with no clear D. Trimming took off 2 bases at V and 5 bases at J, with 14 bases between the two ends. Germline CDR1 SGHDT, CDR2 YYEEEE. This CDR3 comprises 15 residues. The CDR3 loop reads CASSLRGVMDQPQHF. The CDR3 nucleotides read TGTGCCAGCAGCTTACGGGGTGTCATGGATCAGCCCCAGCATTTT.

CDR3 in amino acids: CASSLDGEEKLFF. Here the CDR3 DNA reads TGTGCCAGCAGCCTAGACGGGGAAGAAAAACTGTTTTTT. The V call is TRBV6-1, the J call TRBJ1-4; D is unresolved. V gave up 6 bases and J gave up 8 bases, with 13 bases separating them. Germline lookup yields CDR1 MNHNS and CDR2 SASEGT. The CDR3 is 13 residues long.

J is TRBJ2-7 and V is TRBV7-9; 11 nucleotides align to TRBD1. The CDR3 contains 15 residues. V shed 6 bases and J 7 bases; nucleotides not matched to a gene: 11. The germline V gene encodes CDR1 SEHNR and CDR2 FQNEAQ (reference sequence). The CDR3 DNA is TGTGCCAGCAGACCCGCGGACAGGGGGCCTGGAGAGCAGTACTTC. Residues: CASRPADRGPGEQYF.

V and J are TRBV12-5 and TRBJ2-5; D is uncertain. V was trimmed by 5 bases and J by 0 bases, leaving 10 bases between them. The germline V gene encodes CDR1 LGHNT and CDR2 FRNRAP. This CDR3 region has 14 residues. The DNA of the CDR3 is TGTGCTAGTGGTCCTGACTCTTACCAAGAGACCCAGTACTTC. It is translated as CASGPDSYQETQYF.

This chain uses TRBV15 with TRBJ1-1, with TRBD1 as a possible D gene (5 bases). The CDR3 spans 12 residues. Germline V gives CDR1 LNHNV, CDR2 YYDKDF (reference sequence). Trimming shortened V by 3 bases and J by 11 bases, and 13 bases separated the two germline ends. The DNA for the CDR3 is TGTGCCACCAGCAGTGTAGGGGAGGGGGCTTTCTTT. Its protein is CATSSVGEGAFF. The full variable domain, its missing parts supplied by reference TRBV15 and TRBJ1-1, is DAMVIQNPRYQVTQFGKPVTLSCSQTLNHNVMYWYQQKSSQAPKLLFHYYDKDFNNEADTPDNFQSRRPNTSFCFLDIRSPGLGDTAMYLCATSSVGEGAFFGQGTRLTVV.

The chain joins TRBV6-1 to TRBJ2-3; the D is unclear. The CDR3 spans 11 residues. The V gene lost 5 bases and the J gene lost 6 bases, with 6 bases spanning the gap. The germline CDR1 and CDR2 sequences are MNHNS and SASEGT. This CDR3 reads CASSNSDTQYF. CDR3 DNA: TGTGCCAGCAGTAACTCGGATACGCAGTATTTT.

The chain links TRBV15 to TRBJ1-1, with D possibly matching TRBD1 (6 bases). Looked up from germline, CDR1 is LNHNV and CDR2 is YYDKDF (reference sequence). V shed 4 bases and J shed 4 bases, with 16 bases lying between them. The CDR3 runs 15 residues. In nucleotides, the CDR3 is TGTGCCACCAGCACCACCCTGGACAGTTCCACTGAAGCTTTCTTT. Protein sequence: CATSTTLDSSTEAFF. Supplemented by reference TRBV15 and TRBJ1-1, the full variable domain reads DAMVIQNPRYQVTQFGKPVTLSCSQTLNHNVMYWYQQKSSQAPKLLFHYYDKDFNNEADTPDNFQSRRPNTSFCFLDIRSPGLGDTAMYLCATSTTLDSSTEAFFGQGTRLTVV.

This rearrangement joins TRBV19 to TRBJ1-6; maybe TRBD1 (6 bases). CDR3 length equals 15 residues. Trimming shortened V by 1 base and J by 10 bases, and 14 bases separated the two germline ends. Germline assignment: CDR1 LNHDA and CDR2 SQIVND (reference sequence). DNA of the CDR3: TGTGCCAGTAGTATAGCGGACAGCCTGGGGTCACCCCTCCACTTT. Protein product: CASSIADSLGSPLHF.

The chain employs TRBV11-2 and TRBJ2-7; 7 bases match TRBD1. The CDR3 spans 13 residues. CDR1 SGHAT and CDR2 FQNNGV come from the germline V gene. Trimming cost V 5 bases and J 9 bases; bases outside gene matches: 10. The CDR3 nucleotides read TGTGCCAGCAGCCTAGGGACAGAACTAGGGCAGTACTTC. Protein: CASSLGTELGQYF.

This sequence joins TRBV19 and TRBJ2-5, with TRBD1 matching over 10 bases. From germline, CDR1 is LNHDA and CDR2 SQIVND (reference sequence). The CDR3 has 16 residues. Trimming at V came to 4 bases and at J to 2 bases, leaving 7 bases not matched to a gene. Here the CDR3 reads CASSTGQGRRQETQYF. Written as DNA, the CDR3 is TGTGCCAGTAGTACGGGACAGGGGAGGCGGCAAGAGACCCAGTACTTC.

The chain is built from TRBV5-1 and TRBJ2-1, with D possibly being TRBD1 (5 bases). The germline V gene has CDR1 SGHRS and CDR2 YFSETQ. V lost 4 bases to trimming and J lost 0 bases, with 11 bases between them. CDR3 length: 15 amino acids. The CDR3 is CASSAARDSYNEQFF. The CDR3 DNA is TGCGCCAGCAGCGCGGCCAGGGACTCCTACAATGAGCAGTTCTTC. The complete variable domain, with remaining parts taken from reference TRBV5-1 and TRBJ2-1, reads KAGVTQTPRYLIKTRGQQVTLSCSPISGHRSVSWYQQTPGQGLQFLFEYFSETQRNKGNFPGRFSGRQFSNSRSEMNVSTLELGDSALYLCASSAARDSYNEQFFGPGTRLTVL.

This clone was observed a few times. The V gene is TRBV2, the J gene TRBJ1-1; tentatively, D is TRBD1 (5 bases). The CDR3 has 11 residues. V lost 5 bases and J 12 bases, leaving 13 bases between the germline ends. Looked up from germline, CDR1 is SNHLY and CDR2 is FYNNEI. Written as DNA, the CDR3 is TGTGCCAGCAGTCCCCAGGGTTGGTCTTTCTTT. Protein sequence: CASSPQGWSFF.

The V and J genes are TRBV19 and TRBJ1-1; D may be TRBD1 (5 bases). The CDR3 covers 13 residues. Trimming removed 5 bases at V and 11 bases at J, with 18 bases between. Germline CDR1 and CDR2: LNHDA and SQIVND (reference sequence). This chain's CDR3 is CASSPRGPGKAFF. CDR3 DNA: TGTGCCAGTAGTCCCCGAGGACCAGGGAAGGCTTTCTTT. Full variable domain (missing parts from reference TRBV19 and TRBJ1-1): DGGITQSPKYLFRKEGQNVTLSCEQNLNHDAMYWYRQDPGQGLRLIYYSQIVNDFQKGDIAEGYSVSREKKESFPLTVTSAQKNPTAFYLCASSPRGPGKAFFGQGTRLTVV.

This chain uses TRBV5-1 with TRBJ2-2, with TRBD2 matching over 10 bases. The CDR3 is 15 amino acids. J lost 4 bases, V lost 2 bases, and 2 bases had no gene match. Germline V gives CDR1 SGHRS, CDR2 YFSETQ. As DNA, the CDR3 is TGCGCCAGCAGCTTAGCGGGGGGGACCACCGGGGAGCTGTTTTTT. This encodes CASSLAGGTTGELFF.

The CDR3 loop reads CASSSSSLVYGYTF. The CDR3 DNA is TGTGCCAGCAGTTCCTCCTCACTGGTATATGGCTACACCTTC. The chain employs TRBV27 and TRBJ1-2; D uncertain. V was trimmed by 4 bases and J by 5 bases, leaving 14 bases between them. Per germline, CDR1 MNHEY and CDR2 SMNVEV (reference sequence). The CDR3 runs 14 residues.

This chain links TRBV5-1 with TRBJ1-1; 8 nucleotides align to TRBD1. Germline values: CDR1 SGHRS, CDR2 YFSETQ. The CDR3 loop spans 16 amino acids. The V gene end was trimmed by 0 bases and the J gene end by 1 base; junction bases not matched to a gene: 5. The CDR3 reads CASSLVGQAPNTEAFF. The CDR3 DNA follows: TGCGCCAGCAGCTTGGTGGGACAGGCTCCGAACACTGAAGCTTTCTTT.